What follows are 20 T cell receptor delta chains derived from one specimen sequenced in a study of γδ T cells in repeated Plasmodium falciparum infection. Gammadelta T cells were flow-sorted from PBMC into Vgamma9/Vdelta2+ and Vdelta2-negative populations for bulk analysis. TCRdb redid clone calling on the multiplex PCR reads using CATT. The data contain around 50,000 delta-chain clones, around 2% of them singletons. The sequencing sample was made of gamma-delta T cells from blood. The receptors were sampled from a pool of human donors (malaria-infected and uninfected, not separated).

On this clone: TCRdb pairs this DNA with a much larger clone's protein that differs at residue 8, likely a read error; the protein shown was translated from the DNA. CDR3: CAFRAFPPYMGDTDKLIF. CDR3 DNA sequence: TGTGCCTTTAGAGCCTTCCCCCCCTATATGGGGGATACGGATAAACTCATCTTT. The chain recombines TRDV3 with TRDJ1; the match to TRDD3 covers 11 bases. The J gene, not given by TCRdb, was assigned here from a germline match of the nucleotide sequence. V lost 0 bases and J lost 5; bases outside the gene matches: 17. The CDR3 is made up of 18 amino acids. In germline, CDR1 is TVYSNPD, CDR2 GDNSRS (reference sequence).

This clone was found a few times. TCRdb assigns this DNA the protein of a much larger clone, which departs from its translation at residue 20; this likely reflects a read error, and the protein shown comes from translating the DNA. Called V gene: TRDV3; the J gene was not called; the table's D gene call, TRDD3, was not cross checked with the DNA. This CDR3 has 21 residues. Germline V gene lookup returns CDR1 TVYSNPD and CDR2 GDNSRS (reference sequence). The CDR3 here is CATYLPSLYWGIRGFFDKLTF. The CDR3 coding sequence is TGTGCCACCTACCTTCCTTCTCTCTACTGGGGGATACGCGGTTTTTTTGATAAACTCACCTTT.

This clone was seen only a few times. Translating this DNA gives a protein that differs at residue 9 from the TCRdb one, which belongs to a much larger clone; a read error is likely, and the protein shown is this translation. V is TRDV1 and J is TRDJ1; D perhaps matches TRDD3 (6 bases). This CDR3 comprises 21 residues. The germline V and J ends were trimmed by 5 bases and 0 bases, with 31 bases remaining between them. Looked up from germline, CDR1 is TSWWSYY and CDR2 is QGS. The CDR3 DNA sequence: TGTGCTCTTGGGAAGTTCCTCTGGGAGATACGTGGGGTTATTTACACCGATAAACTCATCTTT. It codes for CALGKFLWEIRGVIYTDKLIF.

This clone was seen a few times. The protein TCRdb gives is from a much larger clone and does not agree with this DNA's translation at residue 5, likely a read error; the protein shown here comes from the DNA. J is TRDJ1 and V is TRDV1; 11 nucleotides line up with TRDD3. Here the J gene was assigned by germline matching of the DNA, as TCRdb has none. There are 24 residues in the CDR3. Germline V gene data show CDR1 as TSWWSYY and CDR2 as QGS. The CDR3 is CALGKLDASDFPYWGICGTDELIF. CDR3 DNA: TGTGCTCTTGGGAAACTAGATGCATCTGACTTCCCGTACTGGGGGATATGTGGTACCGATGAACTCATCTTT.

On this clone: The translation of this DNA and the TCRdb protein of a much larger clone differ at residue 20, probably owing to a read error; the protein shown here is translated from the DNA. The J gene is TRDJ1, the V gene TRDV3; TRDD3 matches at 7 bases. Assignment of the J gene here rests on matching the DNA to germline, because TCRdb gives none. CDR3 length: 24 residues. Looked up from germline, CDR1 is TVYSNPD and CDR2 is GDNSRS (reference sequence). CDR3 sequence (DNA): TGTGCCTTTTACCACCACTTTTCAAGGGCACGACAGACGGGGGATGGATGGAACACCGAGAAACTCATCTTT. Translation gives CAFYHHFSRARQTGDGWNTEKLIF.

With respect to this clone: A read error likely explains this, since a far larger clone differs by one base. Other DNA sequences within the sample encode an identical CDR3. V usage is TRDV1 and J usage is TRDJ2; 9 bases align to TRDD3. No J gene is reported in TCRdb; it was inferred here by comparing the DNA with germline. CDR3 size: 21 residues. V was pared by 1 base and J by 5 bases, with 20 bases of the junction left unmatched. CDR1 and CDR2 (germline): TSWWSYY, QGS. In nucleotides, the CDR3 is TGTGCTCTTGGGGAACCACAGTTTTTCACTGGGGGACGTTATCGAACAGCACAACTCTTCTTT. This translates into CALGEPQFFTGGRYRTAQLFF.

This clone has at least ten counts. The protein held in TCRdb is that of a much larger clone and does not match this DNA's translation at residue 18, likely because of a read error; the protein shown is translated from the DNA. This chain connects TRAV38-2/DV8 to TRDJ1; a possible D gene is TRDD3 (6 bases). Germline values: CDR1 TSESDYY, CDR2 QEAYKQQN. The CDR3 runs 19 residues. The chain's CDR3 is CAYRSQTWGLLPYTDKLTF. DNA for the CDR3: TGTGCTTATAGGAGCCAAACCTGGGGACTGCTACCGTACACCGATAAACTCACCTTT.

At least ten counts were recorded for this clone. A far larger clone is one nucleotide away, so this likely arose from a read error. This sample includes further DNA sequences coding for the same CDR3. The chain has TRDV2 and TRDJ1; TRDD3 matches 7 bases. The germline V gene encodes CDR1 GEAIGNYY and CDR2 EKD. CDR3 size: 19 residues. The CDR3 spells CACDTNLLGIYPIPDKLIF. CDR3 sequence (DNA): TGCGCCTGTGACACCAACTTACTGGGGATTTACCCTATACCCGATAAACTCATCTTT.

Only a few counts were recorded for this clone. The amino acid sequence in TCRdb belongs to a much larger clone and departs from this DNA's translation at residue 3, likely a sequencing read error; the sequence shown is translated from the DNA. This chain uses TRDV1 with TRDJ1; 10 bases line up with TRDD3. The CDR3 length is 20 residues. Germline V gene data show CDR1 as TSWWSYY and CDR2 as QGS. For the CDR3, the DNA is TGTGCTATTGGGGTCCTATACCGAGTCTGGGGGATATTAGGCACCGATAAACTCATCTTT. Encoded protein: CAIGVLYRVWGILGTDKLIF.

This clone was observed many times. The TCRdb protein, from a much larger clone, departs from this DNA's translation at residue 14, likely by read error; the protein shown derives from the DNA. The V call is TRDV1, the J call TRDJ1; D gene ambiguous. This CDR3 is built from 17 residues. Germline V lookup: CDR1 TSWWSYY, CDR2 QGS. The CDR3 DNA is TGTGCTCTTGGGGAAGGCTATCCAATGCTCTACACCGATGAACTCATCTTT. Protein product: CALGEGYPMLYTDELIF.

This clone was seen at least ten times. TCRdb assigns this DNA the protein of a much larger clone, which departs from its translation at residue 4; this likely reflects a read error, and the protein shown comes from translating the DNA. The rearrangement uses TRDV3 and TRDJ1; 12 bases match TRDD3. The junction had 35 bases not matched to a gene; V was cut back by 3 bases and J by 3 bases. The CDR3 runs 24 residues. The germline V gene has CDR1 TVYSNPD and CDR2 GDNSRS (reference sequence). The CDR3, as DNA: TGTGCCTTAATGGGAAGCCTTCCCCTTCTCCCCCTGGGGGATACGCTGGAGTTCCCCGATAAACTCATCTTT. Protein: CALMGSLPLLPLGDTLEFPDKLIF. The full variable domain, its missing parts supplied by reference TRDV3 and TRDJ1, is CDKVTQSSPDQTVASGSEVVLLCTYDTVYSNPDLFWYRIRPDYSFQFVFYGDNSRSEGADFTQGRFSVKHILTQKAFHLVISPVRTEDSATYYCALMGSLPLLPLGDTLEFPDKLIFGKGTRVTVEP.

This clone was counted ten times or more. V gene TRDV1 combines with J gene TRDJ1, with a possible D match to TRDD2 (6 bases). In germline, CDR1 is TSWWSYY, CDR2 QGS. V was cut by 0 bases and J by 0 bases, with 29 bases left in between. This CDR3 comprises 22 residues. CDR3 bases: TGTGCTCTTGGGGAACTGGGTCCTACGGTTCCAGAACTCTCCCGGGACACCGATAAACTCATCTTT. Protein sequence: CALGELGPTVPELSRDTDKLIF.

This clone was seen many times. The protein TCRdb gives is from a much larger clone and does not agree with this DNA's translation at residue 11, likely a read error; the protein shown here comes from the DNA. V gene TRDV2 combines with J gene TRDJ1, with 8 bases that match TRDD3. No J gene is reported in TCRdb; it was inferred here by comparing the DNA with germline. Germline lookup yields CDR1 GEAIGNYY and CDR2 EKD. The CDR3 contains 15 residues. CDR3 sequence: CACDPLGDTTGKLIF. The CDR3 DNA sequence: TGTGCCTGTGACCCTCTGGGGGACACCACCGGTAAACTCATCTTT.

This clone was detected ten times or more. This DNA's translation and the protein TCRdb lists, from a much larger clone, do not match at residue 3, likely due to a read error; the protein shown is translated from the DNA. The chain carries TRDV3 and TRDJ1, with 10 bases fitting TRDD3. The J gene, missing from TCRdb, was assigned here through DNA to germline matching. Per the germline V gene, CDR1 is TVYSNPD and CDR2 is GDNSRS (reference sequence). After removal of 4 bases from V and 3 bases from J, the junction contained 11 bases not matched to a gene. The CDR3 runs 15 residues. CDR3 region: CASRGYWGIPDKLIF. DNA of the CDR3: TGTGCCTCTCGAGGTTACTGGGGGATTCCCGATAAACTCATCTTT.

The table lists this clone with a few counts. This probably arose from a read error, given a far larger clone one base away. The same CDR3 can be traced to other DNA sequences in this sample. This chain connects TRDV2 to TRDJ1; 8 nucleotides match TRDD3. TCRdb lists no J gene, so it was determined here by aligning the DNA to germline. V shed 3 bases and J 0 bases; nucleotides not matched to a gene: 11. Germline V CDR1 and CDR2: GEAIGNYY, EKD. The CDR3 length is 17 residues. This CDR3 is CACDSLTGGSNTDKLIF. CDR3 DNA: TGTGCCTGTGACTCCTTAACTGGGGGGTCCAACACCGATAAACTCATCTTT.

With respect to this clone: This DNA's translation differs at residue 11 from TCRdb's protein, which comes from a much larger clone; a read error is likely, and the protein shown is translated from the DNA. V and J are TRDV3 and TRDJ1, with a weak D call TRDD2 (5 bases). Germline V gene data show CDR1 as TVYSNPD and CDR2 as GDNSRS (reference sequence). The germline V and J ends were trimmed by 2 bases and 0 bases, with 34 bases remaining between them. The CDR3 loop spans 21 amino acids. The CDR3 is CAFCRAFKSMKDNSYTDKLIF. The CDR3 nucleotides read TGTGCCTTTTGCCGGGCCTTCAAGTCGATGAAGGACAACTCGTACACCGATAAACTCATCTTT.

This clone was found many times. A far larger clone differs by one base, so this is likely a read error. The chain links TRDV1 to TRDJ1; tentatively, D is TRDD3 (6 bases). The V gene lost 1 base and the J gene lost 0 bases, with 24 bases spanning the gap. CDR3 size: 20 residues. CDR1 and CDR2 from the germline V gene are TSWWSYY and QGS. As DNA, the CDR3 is TGTGCTCTTGGGGAACCTCAGGTCCGGGGATGCCCCTATTACACCGATAAACTCATCTTT. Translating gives CALGEPQVRGCPYYTDKLIF.

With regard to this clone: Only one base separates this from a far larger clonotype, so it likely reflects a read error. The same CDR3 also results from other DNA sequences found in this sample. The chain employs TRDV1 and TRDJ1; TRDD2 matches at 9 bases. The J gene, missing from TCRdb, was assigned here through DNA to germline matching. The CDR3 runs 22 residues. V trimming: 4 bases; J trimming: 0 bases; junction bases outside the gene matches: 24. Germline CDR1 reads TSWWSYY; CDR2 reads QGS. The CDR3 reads CALGGPAFLRNWGWRYTDKLIF. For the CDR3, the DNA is TGTGCTCTTGGGGGTCCCGCCTTCCTACGAAACTGGGGCTGGAGGTACACCGATAAACTCATCTTT.

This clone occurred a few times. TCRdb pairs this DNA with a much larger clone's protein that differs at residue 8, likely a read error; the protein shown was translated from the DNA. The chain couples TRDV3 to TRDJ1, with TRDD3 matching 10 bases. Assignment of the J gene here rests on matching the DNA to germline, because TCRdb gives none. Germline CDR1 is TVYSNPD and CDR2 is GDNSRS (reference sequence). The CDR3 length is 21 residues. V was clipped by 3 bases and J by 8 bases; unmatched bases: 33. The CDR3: CAFQTPFPFLSPWGILGKLIF. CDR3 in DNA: TGTGCCTTCCAAACTCCCTTCCCCTTCCTTTCGCCTTGGGGGATACTAGGGAAACTCATCTTT.

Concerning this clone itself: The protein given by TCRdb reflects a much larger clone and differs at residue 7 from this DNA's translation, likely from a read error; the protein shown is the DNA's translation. In nucleotides, the CDR3 is TGTGCTCTTGGGGAACGGCACCTTCCTCTTAACGAAGTTGTGGGGAGGACCGATAAACTCATCTTT. Amino acid sequence: CALGERHLPLNEVVGRTDKLIF. The chain employs TRDV1 and TRDJ1; TRDD2 agrees at 7 bases. Because TCRdb records no J gene, it was assigned here through a match of the DNA to germline. Germline V gene data show CDR1 as TSWWSYY and CDR2 as QGS. Unmatched junction bases numbered 25, after V lost 1 base and J lost 2 bases. CDR3 length equals 22 residues.